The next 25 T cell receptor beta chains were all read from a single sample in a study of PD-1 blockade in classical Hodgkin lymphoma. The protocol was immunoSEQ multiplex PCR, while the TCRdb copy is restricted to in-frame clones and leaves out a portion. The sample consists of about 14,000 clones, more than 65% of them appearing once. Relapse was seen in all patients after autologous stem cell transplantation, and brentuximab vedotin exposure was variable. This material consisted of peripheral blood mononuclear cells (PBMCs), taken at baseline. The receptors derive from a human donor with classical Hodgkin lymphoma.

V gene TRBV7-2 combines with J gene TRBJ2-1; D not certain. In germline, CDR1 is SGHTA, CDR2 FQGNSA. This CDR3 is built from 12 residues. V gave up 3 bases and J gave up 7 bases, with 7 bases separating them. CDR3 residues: CASSFLGNEQFF. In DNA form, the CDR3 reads TGTGCCAGCAGCTTTCTCGGGAATGAGCAGTTCTTC.

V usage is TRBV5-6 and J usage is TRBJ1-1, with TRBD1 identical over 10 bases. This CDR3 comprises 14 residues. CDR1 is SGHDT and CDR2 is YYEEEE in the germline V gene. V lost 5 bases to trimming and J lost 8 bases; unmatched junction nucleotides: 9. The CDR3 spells CASRPDRGKGEAFF. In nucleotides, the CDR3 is TGTGCCAGCAGACCGGACAGGGGGAAGGGCGAAGCTTTCTTT.

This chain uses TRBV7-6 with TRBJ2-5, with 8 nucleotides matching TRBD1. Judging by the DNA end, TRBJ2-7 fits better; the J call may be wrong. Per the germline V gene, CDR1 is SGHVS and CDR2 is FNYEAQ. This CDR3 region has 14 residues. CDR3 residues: CASSPGTGNYEQYF. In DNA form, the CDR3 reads TGTGCCAGCAGCCCAGGGACAGGAAATTACGAGCAGTACTTC.

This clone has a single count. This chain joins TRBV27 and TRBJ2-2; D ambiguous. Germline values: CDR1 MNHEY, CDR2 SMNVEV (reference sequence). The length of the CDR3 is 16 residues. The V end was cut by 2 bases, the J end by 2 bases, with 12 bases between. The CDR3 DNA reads TGTGCCAGCAGTTTACTCGGGCGCCTAAACACCGGGGAGCTGTTTTTT. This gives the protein CASSLLGRLNTGELFF.

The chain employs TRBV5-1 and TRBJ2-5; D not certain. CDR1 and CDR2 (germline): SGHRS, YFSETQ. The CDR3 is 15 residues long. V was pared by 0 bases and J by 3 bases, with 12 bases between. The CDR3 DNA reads TGCGCCAGCAGCTTGGAAGGAATTGAAGAAGAGACCCAGTACTTC. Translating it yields CASSLEGIEEETQYF.

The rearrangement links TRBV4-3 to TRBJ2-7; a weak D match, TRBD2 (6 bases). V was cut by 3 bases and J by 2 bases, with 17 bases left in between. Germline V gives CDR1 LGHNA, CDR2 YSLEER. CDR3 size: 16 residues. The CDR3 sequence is CASSHRRGIGTYEQYF. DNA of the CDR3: TGCGCCAGCAGCCACCGTCGCGGGATAGGGACCTACGAGCAGTACTTC.

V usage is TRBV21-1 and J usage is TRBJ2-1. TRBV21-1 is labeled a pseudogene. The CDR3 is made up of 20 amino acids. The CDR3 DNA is TGTGCCAGCAGCTGCACTTATTCTTTTTCGGGGACGGAAATCTCTAATGAGCAGTTCTTC. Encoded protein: CASSCTYSFSGTEISNEQFF.

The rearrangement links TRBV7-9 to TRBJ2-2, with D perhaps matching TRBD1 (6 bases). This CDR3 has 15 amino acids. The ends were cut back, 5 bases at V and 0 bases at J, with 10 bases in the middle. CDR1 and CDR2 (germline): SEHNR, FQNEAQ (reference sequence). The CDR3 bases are TGTGCCAGCAGCCAACGACAGGCGAACACCGGGGAGCTGTTTTTT. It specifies CASSQRQANTGELFF.

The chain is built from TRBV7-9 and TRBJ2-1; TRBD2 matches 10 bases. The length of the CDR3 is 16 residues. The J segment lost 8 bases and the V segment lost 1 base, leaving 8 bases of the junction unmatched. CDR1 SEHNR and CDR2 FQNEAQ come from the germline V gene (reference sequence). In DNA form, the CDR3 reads TGTGCCAGCAGCTTAGGGAGCGGGGGGGCCACGGATGAGCAGTTCTTC. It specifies CASSLGSGGATDEQFF.

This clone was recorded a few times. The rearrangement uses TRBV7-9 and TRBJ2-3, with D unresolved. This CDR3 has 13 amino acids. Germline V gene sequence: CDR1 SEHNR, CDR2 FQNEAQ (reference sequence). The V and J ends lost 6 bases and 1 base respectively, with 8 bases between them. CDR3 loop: CASSPTGTDTQYF. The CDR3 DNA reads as TGTGCCAGCAGTCCCACAGGCACAGATACGCAGTATTTT.

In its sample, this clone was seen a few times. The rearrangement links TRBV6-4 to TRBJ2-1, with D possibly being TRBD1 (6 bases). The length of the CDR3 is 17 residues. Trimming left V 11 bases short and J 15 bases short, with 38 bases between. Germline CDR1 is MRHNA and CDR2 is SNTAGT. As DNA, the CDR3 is TGTGCCGGGCCCTCTGTGCCCGCGCTAAAAGGGGGAATAGTTCGGTTCTTC. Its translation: CAGPSVPALKGGIVRFF.

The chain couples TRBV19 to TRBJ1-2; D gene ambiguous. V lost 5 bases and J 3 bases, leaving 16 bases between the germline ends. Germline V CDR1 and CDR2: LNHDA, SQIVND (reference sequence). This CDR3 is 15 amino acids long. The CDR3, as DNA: TGTGCCAGTAGTCCCAGATGGGCATACCACTATGGCTACACCTTC. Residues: CASSPRWAYHYGYTF.

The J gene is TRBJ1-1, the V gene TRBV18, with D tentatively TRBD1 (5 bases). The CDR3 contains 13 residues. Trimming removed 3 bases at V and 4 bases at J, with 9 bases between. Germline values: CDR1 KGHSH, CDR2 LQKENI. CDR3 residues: CASSPQGFTEAFF. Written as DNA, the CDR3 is TGTGCCAGCTCACCTCAGGGTTTCACTGAAGCTTTCTTT.

CDR3 sequence reads: CASSLTGTGAGYTF. CDR3 nucleotides: TGTGCCAGCAGCTTAACCGGGACAGGGGCTGGCTACACCTTC. The chain recombines TRBV5-4 with TRBJ1-2; 10 bases fit TRBD1. The CDR3 length is 14 residues. Germline loops: CDR1 SGHNT, CDR2 YYREEE (reference sequence). V was clipped by 2 bases and J by 7 bases; unmatched bases: 5.

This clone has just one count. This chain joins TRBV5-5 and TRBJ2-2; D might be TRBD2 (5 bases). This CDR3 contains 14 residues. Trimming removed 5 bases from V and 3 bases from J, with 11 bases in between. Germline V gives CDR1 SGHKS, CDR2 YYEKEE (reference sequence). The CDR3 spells CASSTGLDTGELFF. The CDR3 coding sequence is TGTGCCAGCAGTACGGGGTTGGACACCGGGGAGCTGTTTTTT.

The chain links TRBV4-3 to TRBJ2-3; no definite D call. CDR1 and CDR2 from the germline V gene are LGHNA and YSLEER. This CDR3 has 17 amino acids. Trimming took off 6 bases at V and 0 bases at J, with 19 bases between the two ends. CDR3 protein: CASSPNENFPSTDTQYF. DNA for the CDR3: TGCGCCAGCAGTCCAAACGAGAACTTTCCTAGCACAGATACGCAGTATTTT.

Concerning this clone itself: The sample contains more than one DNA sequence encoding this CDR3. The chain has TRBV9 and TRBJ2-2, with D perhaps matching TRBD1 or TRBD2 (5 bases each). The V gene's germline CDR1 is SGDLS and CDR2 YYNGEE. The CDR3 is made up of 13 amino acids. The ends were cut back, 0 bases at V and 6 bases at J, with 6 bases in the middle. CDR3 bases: TGTGCCAGCAGCGTAGGGGGGTCCGGGGAGCTGTTTTTT. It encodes CASSVGGSGELFF.

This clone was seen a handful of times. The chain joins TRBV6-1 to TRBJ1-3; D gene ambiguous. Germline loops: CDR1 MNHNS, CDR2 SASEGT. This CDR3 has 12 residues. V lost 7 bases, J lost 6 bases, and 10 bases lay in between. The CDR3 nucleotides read TGTGCCAGCATCGGGGATGAAAACACCATATATTTT. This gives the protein CASIGDENTIYF.

The CDR3 here is CASSLDPVGGYGYTF. In nucleotides, the CDR3 is TGTGCCAGCAGCTTAGATCCGGTAGGAGGATATGGCTACACCTTC. The rearrangement links TRBV11-2 to TRBJ1-2; D remains unclear. This CDR3 is 15 amino acids long. Between the trimmed V and J ends, which lost 0 bases and 5 bases, there was a span of 13 bases. From germline, CDR1 is SGHAT and CDR2 FQNNGV. The full variable domain, in which reference TRBV11-2 and TRBJ1-2 provide the parts outside the CDR3, is EAGVAQSPRYKIIEKRQSVAFWCNPISGHATLYWYQQILGQGPKLLIQFQNNGVVDDSQLPKDRFSAERLKGVDSTLKIQPAKLEDSAVYLCASSLDPVGGYGYTFGSGTRLTVV.

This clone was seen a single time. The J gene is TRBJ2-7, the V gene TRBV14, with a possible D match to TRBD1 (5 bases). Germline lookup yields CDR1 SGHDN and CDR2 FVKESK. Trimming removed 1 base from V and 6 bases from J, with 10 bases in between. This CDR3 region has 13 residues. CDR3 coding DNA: TGTGCCAGCAGCCAAGCCGGACATGGCGAGCAGTACTTC. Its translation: CASSQAGHGEQYF.

The CDR3 DNA sequence: TGCGCCAGCAGCTTGGAAAGTTCCATTTCGGATGAGCAGTTCTTC. It specifies CASSLESSISDEQFF. The rearrangement links TRBV5-1 to TRBJ2-1; D remains ambiguous. The ends were cut back, 0 bases at V and 8 bases at J, with 15 bases in the middle. Per germline, CDR1 SGHRS and CDR2 YFSETQ. The CDR3 has 15 residues.

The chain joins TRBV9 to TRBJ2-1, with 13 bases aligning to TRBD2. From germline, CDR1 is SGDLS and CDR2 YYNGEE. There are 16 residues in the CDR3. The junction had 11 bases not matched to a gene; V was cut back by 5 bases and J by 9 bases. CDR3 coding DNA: TGTGCCAGCAGTGTCACTAGCGGGGGGGAAGATCGTGAGCAGTTCTTC. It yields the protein CASSVTSGGEDREQFF.

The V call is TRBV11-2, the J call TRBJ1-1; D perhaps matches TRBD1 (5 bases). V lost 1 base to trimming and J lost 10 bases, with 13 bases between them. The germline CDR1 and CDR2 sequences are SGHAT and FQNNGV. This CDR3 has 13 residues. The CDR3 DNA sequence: TGTGCCAGCAGCTTAGGGGGCCGCGAGGGAGCTTTCTTT. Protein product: CASSLGGREGAFF.

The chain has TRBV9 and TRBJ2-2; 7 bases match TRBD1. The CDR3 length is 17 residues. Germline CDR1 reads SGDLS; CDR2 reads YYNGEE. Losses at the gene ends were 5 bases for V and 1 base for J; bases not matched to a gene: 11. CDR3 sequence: CASSALPNRGNTGELFF. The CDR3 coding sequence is TGTGCCAGCAGTGCCCTCCCAAACAGGGGGAACACCGGGGAGCTGTTTTTT.

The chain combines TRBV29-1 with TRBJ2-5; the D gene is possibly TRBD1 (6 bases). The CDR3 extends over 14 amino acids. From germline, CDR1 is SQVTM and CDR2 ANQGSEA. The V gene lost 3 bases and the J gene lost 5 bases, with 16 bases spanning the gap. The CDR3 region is CSVEPQGRRETQYF. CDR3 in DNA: TGCAGCGTTGAGCCTCAGGGGCGACGGGAGACCCAGTACTTC.